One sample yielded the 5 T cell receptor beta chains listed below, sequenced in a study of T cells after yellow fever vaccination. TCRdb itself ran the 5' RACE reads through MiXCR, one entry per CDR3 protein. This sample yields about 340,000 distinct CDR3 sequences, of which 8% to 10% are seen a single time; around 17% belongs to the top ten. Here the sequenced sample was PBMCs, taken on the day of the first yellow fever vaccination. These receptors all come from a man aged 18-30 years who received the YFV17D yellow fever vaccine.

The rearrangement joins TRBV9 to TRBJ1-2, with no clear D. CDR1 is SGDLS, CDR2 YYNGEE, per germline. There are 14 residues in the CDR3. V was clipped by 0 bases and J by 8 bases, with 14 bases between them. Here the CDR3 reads CASSVEGLAGGYTF. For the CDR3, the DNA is TGTGCCAGCAGCGTAGAAGGGTTAGCCGGGGGCTACACCTTC.

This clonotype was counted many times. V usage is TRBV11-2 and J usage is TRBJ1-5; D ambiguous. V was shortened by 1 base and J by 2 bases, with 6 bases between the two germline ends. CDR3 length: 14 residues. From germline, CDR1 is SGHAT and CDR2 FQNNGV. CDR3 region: CASSLVSGNQPQHF. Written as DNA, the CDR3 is TGTGCCAGCAGCTTAGTCTCTGGCAATCAGCCCCAGCATTTT.

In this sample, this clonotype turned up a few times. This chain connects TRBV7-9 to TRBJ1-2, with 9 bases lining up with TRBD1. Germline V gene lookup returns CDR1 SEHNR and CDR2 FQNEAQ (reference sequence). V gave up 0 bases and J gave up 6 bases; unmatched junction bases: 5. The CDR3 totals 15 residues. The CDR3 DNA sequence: TGTGCCAGCAGCTTAGCTTGGACAGGGGCCCATGGCTACACCTTC. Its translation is CASSLAWTGAHGYTF.

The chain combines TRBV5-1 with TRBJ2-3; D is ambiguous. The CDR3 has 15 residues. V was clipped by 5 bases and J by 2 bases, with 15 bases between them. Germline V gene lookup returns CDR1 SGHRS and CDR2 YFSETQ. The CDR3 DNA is TGCGCCAGCAGACCATCCCGGGCCCCCACAGATACGCAGTATTTT. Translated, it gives CASRPSRAPTDTQYF.

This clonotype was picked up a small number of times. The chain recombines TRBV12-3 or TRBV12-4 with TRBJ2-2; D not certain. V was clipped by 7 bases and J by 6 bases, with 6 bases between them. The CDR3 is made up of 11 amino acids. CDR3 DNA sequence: TGTGCCAGCATAGGTCCCGGGGAGCTGTTTTTT. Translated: CASIGPGELFF.